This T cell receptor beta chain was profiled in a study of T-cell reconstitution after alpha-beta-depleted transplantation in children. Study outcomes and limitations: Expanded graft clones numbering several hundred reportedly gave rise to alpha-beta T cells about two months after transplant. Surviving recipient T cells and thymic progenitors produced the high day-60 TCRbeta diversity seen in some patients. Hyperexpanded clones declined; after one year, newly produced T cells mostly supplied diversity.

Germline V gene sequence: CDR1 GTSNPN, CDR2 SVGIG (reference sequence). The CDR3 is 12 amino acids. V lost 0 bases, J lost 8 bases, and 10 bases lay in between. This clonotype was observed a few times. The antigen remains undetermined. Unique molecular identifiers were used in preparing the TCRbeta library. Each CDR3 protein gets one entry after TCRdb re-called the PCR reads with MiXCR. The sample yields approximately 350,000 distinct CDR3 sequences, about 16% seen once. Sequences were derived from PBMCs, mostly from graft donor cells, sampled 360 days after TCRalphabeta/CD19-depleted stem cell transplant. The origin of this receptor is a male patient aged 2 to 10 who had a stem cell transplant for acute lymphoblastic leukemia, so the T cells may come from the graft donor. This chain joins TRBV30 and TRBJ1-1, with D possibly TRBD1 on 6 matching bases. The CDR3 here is CAWSVGGIEAFF. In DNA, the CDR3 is TGTGCCTGGAGTGTAGGGGGAATCGAAGCTTTCTTT.